The T cell receptor (beta chain) described here comes from a study of T cell repertoires in cytomegalovirus infection. Overall study context: CMV infection and matching HLA type were both indicated by public TCR beta signatures.

The CDR3 consists of 15 residues. Germline CDR1 and CDR2: SGHTA and FQGNSA. Trimming pared 2 bases from V and 3 bases from J, leaving 14 bases between. TCRdb reprocessed the reads via MiXCR and lists one record per CDR3 protein. Here the sample spans some 400,000 distinct CDR3 sequences, approximately 30% being singletons. This clonotype was seen a few times. Its antigen is undetermined. Study-wide points: Within the response measured ex vivo, HLA-C-restricted CMV-specific TCR beta clonotypes were dominant.

The chain carries TRBV7-2 and TRBJ2-7; TRBD2 is a possible D gene (6 bases). Input material: PBMCs. This clonotype was obtained from a human donor in good health (CMV status not recorded). Some clones in this sample may be carry-over from other donors' samples. The CDR3: CASSLYPGAHYEQYF. CDR3 nucleotides: TGTGCCAGCAGCTTATATCCGGGAGCCCACTACGAGCAGTACTTC. Full variable domain (rest looked up from reference TRBV7-2 and TRBJ2-7): GAGVSQSPSNKVTEKGKDVELRCDPISGHTALYWYRQSLGQGLEFLIYFQGNSAPDKSGLPSDRFSAERTGGSVSTLTIQRTQQEDSAVYLCASSLYPGAHYEQYFGPGTRLTVT.